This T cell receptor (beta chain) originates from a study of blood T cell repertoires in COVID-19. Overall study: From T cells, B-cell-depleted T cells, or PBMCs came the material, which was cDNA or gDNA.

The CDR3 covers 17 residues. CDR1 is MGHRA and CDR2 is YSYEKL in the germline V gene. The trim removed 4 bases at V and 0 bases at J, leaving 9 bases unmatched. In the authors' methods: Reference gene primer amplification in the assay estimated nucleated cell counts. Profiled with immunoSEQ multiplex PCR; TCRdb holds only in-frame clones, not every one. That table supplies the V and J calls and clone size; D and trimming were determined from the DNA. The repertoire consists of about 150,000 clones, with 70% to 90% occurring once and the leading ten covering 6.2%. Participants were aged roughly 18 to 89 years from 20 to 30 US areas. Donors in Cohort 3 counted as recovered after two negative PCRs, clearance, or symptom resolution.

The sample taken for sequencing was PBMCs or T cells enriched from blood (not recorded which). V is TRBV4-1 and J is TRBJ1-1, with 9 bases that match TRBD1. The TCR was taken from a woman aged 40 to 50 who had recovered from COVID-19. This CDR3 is CASSRETGTGMNTEAFF. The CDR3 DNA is TGCGCCAGCAGCCGAGAAACCGGGACAGGGATGAACACTGAAGCTTTCTTT.